The rows below give T cell receptor beta chains drawn from one sample of a study of post-analysis software for immune sequencing data. TCRdb used MiXCR to reprocess the PCR reads, holding one entry per CDR3 protein. The sample has some 260,000 distinct CDR3 sequences; 35% to 45% are singletons. Sequences were obtained from blood. The receptors derive from a girl aged 10-17 years with multiple sclerosis. Both conserved end residues are part of each CDR3. Fields, in order: J gene, V gene, clone size, D gene, CDR3 protein, CDR3 DNA. The D gene is left open where the match is weak. Some rows mark clone size as missing; the rest say once, few, many or name a class of expanded clone.

>TRBJ1-2|TRBV6-5|many|TRBD1
CASRNGDRGNGYTF
TGTGCCAGCAGGAACGGTGACAGGGGTAATGGCTACACCTTC
>TRBJ2-7|TRBV29-1|.|.
CSVPTQGSEQYF
TGCAGCGTACCCACACAGGGTTCCGAGCAGTACTTC
>TRBJ2-7|TRBV28|.|TRBD2
CASSLWDSGRYEQYF
TGTGCCAGCAGTTTATGGGATAGCGGGCGTTACGAGCAGTACTTC
>TRBJ1-3|TRBV5-1|.|.
CASRAGHSGNIIYF
TGCGCCAGCAGGGCGGGACACTCTGGAAACATCATATATTTT
>TRBJ1-2|TRBV5-4|many|TRBD1
CASSSGQGMGGYTF
TGTGCCAGCAGCAGCGGACAGGGGATGGGCGGCTACACCTTC
>TRBJ1-1|TRBV6-5|few|TRBD1
CASRTTGANTEAFF
TGTGCCAGCAGAACCACAGGGGCAAACACTGAAGCTTTCTTT
>TRBJ2-3|TRBV11-2|many|TRBD2
CASSLFPTSGGGRSTDTQYF
TGTGCCAGCAGCTTATTCCCCACTAGCGGGGGGGGTCGGAGCACAGATACGCAGTATTTT
>TRBJ1-2|TRBV6-2/TRBV6-3|many|.
CASSYSAGDYGYTF
TGTGCCAGCAGTTACTCGGCGGGTGACTATGGCTACACCTTC
>TRBJ1-3|TRBV6-6|.|.
CASRPGSSGNTLYF
TGTGCCAGCAGACCGGGGAGCTCTGGAAACACCTTATATTTT
>TRBJ2-1|TRBV7-2|once|TRBD2
CASSFFGGNYNEQFF
TGTGCCAGCAGCTTCTTCGGGGGGAACTACAATGAGCAGTTCTTC
>TRBJ2-1|TRBV6-2/TRBV6-3|many|TRBD1
CASRGQGRIEQFF
TGTGCCAGCAGGGGACAGGGGAGGATTGAGCAGTTCTTC
>TRBJ2-1|TRBV6-1|.|.
CASSDTGHWRLSSYNEQFF
TGTGCCAGCAGTGATACCGGACATTGGAGGCTAAGCTCCTACAATGAGCAGTTCTTC
>TRBJ2-3|TRBV20-1|.|TRBD2
CSATHSGGSDTQYF
TGCAGTGCTACCCATAGCGGGGGGTCAGATACGCAGTATTTT
>TRBJ2-7|TRBV12-3/TRBV12-4|many|TRBD2
CASSQTHGLAGVYEQYF
TGTGCCAGCAGCCAAACCCACGGACTAGCGGGAGTATACGAGCAGTACTTC
>TRBJ1-2|TRBV5-6|few|TRBD1
CASSFPGTVTYGYTF
TGTGCCAGCAGCTTCCCCGGGACAGTAACATATGGCTACACCTTC
>TRBJ1-2|TRBV25-1|.|.
CASSGGLLYGYTF
TGTGCCAGCAGTGGGGGGCTCCTCTATGGCTACACCTTC
>TRBJ1-6|TRBV11-2|few|.
CASSPRARDNSPLHF
TGTGCCAGCAGCCCCAGGGCAAGGGATAATTCACCCCTCCACTTT
>TRBJ1-6|TRBV6-5|once|.
CASSHSGAGIFRSPLHF
TGTGCCAGCAGTCACTCCGGGGCAGGGATATTTCGTTCACCCCTCCACTTT
>TRBJ2-3|TRBV7-9|many|.
CASSPLDHRDEDTQYF
TGTGCCAGCAGCCCCCTTGACCACAGGGATGAAGATACGCAGTATTTT
>TRBJ2-5|TRBV28|few|TRBD2
CASSLLAGGRETQYF
TGTGCCAGCAGTTTATTGGCGGGGGGGCGAGAGACCCAGTACTTC
>TRBJ2-1|TRBV7-8|.|TRBD1
CASSLDGDRGNEQFF
TGTGCCAGCAGCTTAGACGGGGACAGGGGAAATGAGCAGTTCTTC
>TRBJ2-1|TRBV7-6|many|.
CASSLRGASYNEQFF
TGTGCCAGCAGCTTAAGGGGGGCTAGCTACAATGAGCAGTTCTTC
>TRBJ2-1|TRBV6-6|many|.
CASSYQDGAYNEQFF
TGTGCCAGCAGTTATCAGGACGGGGCTTACAATGAGCAGTTCTTC
>TRBJ2-5|TRBV28|many|.
CASSLSVGPIAEETQYF
TGTGCCAGCAGTTTAAGTGTAGGCCCTATTGCGGAGGAGACCCAGTACTTC
>TRBJ1-6|TRBV12-3/TRBV12-4|many|.
CASSLGRYNSPLHF
TGTGCCAGCAGTTTGGGACGGTATAATTCACCCCTCCACTTT
>TRBJ2-3|TRBV20-1|many|.
CSARGSSQADTQYF
TGCAGTGCTAGAGGTAGTAGCCAGGCAGATACGCAGTATTTT
>TRBJ1-1|TRBV14|few|.
CASSQVWGKERTEAFF
TGTGCCAGCAGCCAAGTCTGGGGCAAAGAGCGGACTGAAGCTTTCTTT
>TRBJ2-7|TRBV7-2|.|.
CASSLEGITYEQYF
TGTGCCAGCAGCTTAGAAGGGATAACCTACGAGCAGTACTTC
>TRBJ2-2|TRBV7-9|few|.
CASSGRIGQNTGELFF
TGTGCCAGCAGCGGACGGATAGGACAGAACACCGGGGAGCTGTTTTTT
>TRBJ1-2|TRBV20-1|many|TRBD1
CSASYAWDREGYGYTF
TGCAGTGCTAGCTACGCTTGGGACAGGGAGGGCTATGGCTACACCTTC
>TRBJ2-5|TRBV3-1|many|.
CASSRRKETQYF
TGTGCCAGCAGCCGGAGGAAGGAGACCCAGTACTTC